The 16 T cell receptor gamma chains in this list originate from one sample, sequenced in a study of gamma-delta chains in newborns, infants, children. TCRdb re-analyzed the reads via CATT. Of 2,000 to 2,500 gamma-chain clones listed, about 32% are singletons. Sequenced input: blood. These receptors all stem from a child who was a newborn, infant or young child, either healthy, febrile or measles-vaccinated (not recorded which).

This chain joins TRGV5 and TRGJ1 or TRGJ2. The CDR3 sequence is 16 residues long. Unmatched junction bases numbered 14, after V lost 3 bases and J lost 3 bases. The germline CDR1 and CDR2 sequences are VINAFY and YDVSNSKD. CDR3 sequence (DNA): TGTGCCACCTGGGACGGCCCCCTCCAACTTTATTATAAGAAACTCTTT. Translated, it gives CATWDGPLQLYYKKLF.

In its sample, this clone was seen a few times. The rearrangement uses TRGV9 and TRGJ1 or TRGJ2. Germline CDR1 is GITISATS and CDR2 is ISYDGTV (reference sequence). The CDR3 contains 12 residues. Germline trimming cut 1 base from V and 5 bases from J; bases unmatched to any gene: 2. The CDR3 DNA is TGTGCCTTGTGGGAGGTAAATTATAAGAAACTCTTT. Its translation is CALWEVNYKKLF.

By sample share, this clone is large. A read error is the likely source, as a far larger clone sits one nucleotide away. The sample holds other DNA sequences that translate to the same CDR3. V and J are TRGV9 and TRGJP. Germline-derived CDR1 and CDR2 are GITISATS and ISYDGTV (reference sequence). This CDR3 comprises 16 residues. In DNA, the CDR3 is TGTGCCTTGTGGGAGGTGCAAGGGTTGGGCAAAAAAATCAAGGTATTT. This codes for CALWEVQGLGKKIKVF.

Points on this clone: A much larger clone sits a single nucleotide away, making a read error possible. The chain is built from TRGV3 and TRGJ1 or TRGJ2. J gave up 7 bases and V 0 bases, and 3 bases lay outside the gene matches. The CDR3 spans 12 residues. Germline values: CDR1 VTNTFY, CDR2 YDVSTARD (reference sequence). Written as DNA, the CDR3 is TGTGCCACCTGGGACAGGCCCTATAAGAAACTCTTT. It specifies CATWDRPYKKLF.

V is TRGV9 and J is TRGJP. The CDR3 spans 18 residues. The germline V gene has CDR1 GITISATS and CDR2 ISYDGTV (reference sequence). Trimming cost V 2 bases and J 4 bases; bases outside gene matches: 8. CDR3 DNA: TGTGCCTTGTGGGAGGCCCAATTACAAGAGTTGGGCAAAAAAATCAAGGTATTT. It yields the protein CALWEAQLQELGKKIKVF.

This clone was found a few times. The gene calls are TRGV3 and TRGJ1 or TRGJ2. The J segment lost 10 bases and the V segment lost 0 bases, leaving 12 bases of the junction unmatched. Looked up from germline, CDR1 is VTNTFY and CDR2 is YDVSTARD (reference sequence). The CDR3 sequence is 14 residues long. The CDR3 here is CATWDRPLLYKKLF. In nucleotides, the CDR3 is TGTGCCACCTGGGACAGGCCGCTCCTCTACAAGAAACTCTTT.

In this sample, this clone turned up a few times. The chain links TRGV2 to TRGJP2. J lost 6 bases, V lost 0 bases, and 13 bases had no gene match. There are 17 residues in the CDR3. Germline-derived CDR1 and CDR2 are EGSNGY and YDSYNSKV. CDR3 in amino acids: CATWDGPLGGCDWIKTF. CDR3 in DNA: TGTGCCACCTGGGACGGGCCTCTTGGGGGTTGTGATTGGATCAAGACGTTT.

This clone was detected a few times. At the DNA level, this CDR3 is encoded by other sequences in the same sample as well. This chain links TRGV9 with TRGJP. CDR1 and CDR2 (germline): GITISATS, ISYDGTV (reference sequence). With 0 bases clipped from V and 9 bases from J, the junction kept 5 bases outside the gene matches. There are 16 residues in the CDR3. CDR3 DNA: TGTGCCTTGTGGGAGGTGGTGGGGTTGGGCAAAAAAATCAAGGTATTT. It is translated as CALWEVVGLGKKIKVF.

This clone was counted only a few times. A read error is the likely source, as a far larger clone sits one nucleotide away. The sample holds other DNA sequences that translate to the same CDR3. This chain links TRGV9 with TRGJP. Looked up from germline, CDR1 is GITISATS and CDR2 is ISYDGTV (reference sequence). The CDR3 is made up of 15 amino acids. The ends lost 4 bases at V and 4 bases at J; junction bases unmatched: 1. DNA for the CDR3: TGTGCCTTGTGGGAACAAGAGTTGGGCAAAAAAATCAAGGTATTT. It codes for CALWEQELGKKIKVF.

The genes are TRGV9 and TRGJ1 or TRGJ2. J lost 8 bases, V lost 2 bases, and 6 bases had no gene match. Looked up from germline, CDR1 is GITISATS and CDR2 is ISYDGTV (reference sequence). CDR3 size: 12 residues. This CDR3 is CALWEGLHKKLF. The CDR3 DNA follows: TGTGCCTTGTGGGAGGGACTGCATAAGAAACTCTTT.

This clone is classed as hyperexpanded. One base away lies a much larger clone, so this may be a sequencing read error. The same CDR3 is also encoded by other DNA sequences in this sample. Written as DNA, the CDR3 is TGTGCCTTGTGGGAGGTGCAGGAGTTGGGCAAAAAAATCAAGGTATTT. Its protein product is CALWEVQELGKKIKVF. This chain joins TRGV9 and TRGJP. V shed 0 bases and J 7 bases; nucleotides not matched to a gene: 3. The CDR3 contains 16 residues. The germline gives CDR1 GITISATS, CDR2 ISYDGTV (reference sequence).

The chain uses TRGV9 and TRGJP. CDR3 size: 17 residues. Germline values: CDR1 GITISATS, CDR2 ISYDGTV (reference sequence). The junction had 5 bases not matched to a gene; V was cut back by 0 bases and J by 6 bases. The CDR3 DNA sequence: TGTGCCTTGTGGGAGGTGGACCCAGAGTTGGGCAAAAAAATCAAGGTATTT. It translates to CALWEVDPELGKKIKVF.

This clone has more than one count but fewer than ten. J is TRGJ1 or TRGJ2 and V is TRGV9. V shed 6 bases, J shed 3 bases, and the junction held 11 bases outside the gene matches. The length of the CDR3 is 14 residues. Germline V gene sequence: CDR1 GITISATS, CDR2 ISYDGTV (reference sequence). The CDR3 here is CALWMFGSYYKKLF. In DNA form, the CDR3 reads TGTGCCTTGTGGATGTTTGGGAGTTATTATAAGAAACTCTTT.

This clone was picked up a small number of times. With a much larger clone just one base away, this may be a read error. DNA of the CDR3: TGTGCCTTGTGGAAAGAGTTGGGCAAAAAAATCAAGGTATTT. Its translation: CALWKELGKKIKVF. J is TRGJP and V is TRGV9. V dropped 6 bases and J dropped 5; count of bases not matched to a gene: 1. Germline V CDR1 and CDR2: GITISATS, ISYDGTV (reference sequence). This CDR3 is built from 14 residues.

This clone was seen only a few times. This chain connects TRGV9 to TRGJP. This CDR3 has 13 residues. V was clipped by 0 bases and J by 18 bases; unmatched bases: 5. CDR1 is GITISATS and CDR2 is ISYDGTV in the germline V gene (reference sequence). The CDR3 region has the DNA TGTGCCTTGTGGGAGGTGCGGGGAAAAATCAAGGTATTT. Its protein product is CALWEVRGKIKVF.

This clone was detected a few times. Translating this DNA gives a protein that differs at residue 4 from the TCRdb one, which belongs to a much larger clone; a read error is likely, and the protein shown is this translation. V usage is TRGV9 and J usage is TRGJP. Germline V gene lookup returns CDR1 GITISATS and CDR2 ISYDGTV (reference sequence). This CDR3 has 16 residues. The CDR3 coding sequence is TGTGCCTTGCGGGAGTCGCAAGAGTTGGGCAAAAAAATCAAGGTATTT. The encoded protein is CALRESQELGKKIKVF.